This TCR beta chain appears in the sequencing data of a study of beta chain features in type 1 diabetes. Study results and caveats: Shorter TCRB CDR3s, moderately but significantly so, marked every one of the four CD4+ subsets in Type 1 diabetes patients.

Every donor had blood drawn once into heparin, roughly 100 mL on average. Staining for CD45RO/CCR7/CD25/CD127/CD95/CD27 allowed sorting of CD4+ naive, central memory, regulatory and stem cell-like memory cells. Of the isolated RNA, all was reverse transcribed, and so the sequenced material was expressed TCRB transcripts. The protocol was immunoSEQ multiplex PCR, while the TCRdb copy is restricted to in-frame clones and leaves out a portion. The sample comprises about 260,000 clones, around 21% of which are singletons, and about 0.028% rests with the top ten. This clone was found once. Its antigen remains unidentified. The specimen was naive CD4+ T cells from blood. This clonotype was obtained from a woman in her thirties or forties with type 1 diabetes.

The CDR3 DNA follows: TGTGCCAGCAGTTTTGGACAGGGGGCATGGAACATTCAGTACTTC. It codes for CASSFGQGAWNIQYF. V usage is TRBV2 and J usage is TRBJ2-4; 11 bases are a match to TRBD1. Germline CDR1 reads SNHLY; CDR2 reads FYNNEI. V was clipped by 5 bases and J by 7 bases; unmatched bases: 7. This CDR3 is built from 15 residues.